A single sample is the source of the 22 T cell receptor beta chains below, sequenced in a study of T cells after yellow fever vaccination. One entry per CDR3 protein results from TCRdb running MiXCR on the 5' RACE reads. The sample shows roughly 500,000 distinct CDR3 sequences, under 25% of them seen only once. The sample was PBMCs, taken 15 days after the yellow fever booster vaccination. The receptor set was obtained from a man in his thirties or forties who received the YFV17D yellow fever vaccine.

This chain connects TRBV12-3 or TRBV12-4 to TRBJ2-3, with D perhaps assigned TRBD1 or TRBD2 (5 bases each). The CDR3 contains 12 residues. Trimming took off 7 bases at V and 9 bases at J, with 14 bases between the two ends. The DNA for the CDR3 is TGTGCCAGCACCCTTTTTGGGGACACGCAGTATTTT. It codes for CASTLFGDTQYF.

The CDR3 bases are TGTGCCAGCAGCTTTGGTCTAGCGGGAGAGCCCGGGCAAGAGACCCAGTACTTC. It codes for CASSFGLAGEPGQETQYF. The V gene is TRBV7-6, the J gene TRBJ2-5; 10 nucleotides agree with TRBD2. The CDR3 extends over 18 amino acids. Germline lookup yields CDR1 SGHVS and CDR2 FNYEAQ. V lost 3 bases to trimming and J lost 2 bases; unmatched junction nucleotides: 12.

This clonotype was seen a few times. V gene TRBV5-1 combines with J gene TRBJ2-7, with a tentative D call TRBD1 (6 bases). Deletions cut 1 base from V and 3 bases from J, with 14 bases between. CDR1 SGHRS and CDR2 YFSETQ come from the germline V gene. The CDR3 length is 15 residues. The CDR3 DNA reads as TGCGCCAGCAGCTTGCTGCCACAGGGAGTCTACGAGCAGTACTTC. Protein: CASSLLPQGVYEQYF. The variable domain in full, with the rest retrieved from reference TRBV5-1 and TRBJ2-7, is KAGVTQTPRYLIKTRGQQVTLSCSPISGHRSVSWYQQTPGQGLQFLFEYFSETQRNKGNFPGRFSGRQFSNSRSEMNVSTLELGDSALYLCASSLLPQGVYEQYFGPGTRLTVT.

The chain employs TRBV7-9 and TRBJ1-1; D may be TRBD1 (5 bases). The CDR3 runs to 13 residues. Germline lookup yields CDR1 SEHNR and CDR2 FQNEAQ (reference sequence). Trimming left V 3 bases short and J 8 bases short, with 13 bases between. CDR3: CASSFFQGSEAFF. CDR3 DNA sequence: TGTGCCAGCAGCTTTTTTCAGGGTTCCGAAGCTTTCTTT.

In its sample, this clonotype was seen a few times. The chain employs TRBV4-3 and TRBJ2-7; either TRBD1 or TRBD2 may fit D (5 bases each). Per germline, CDR1 LGHNA and CDR2 YSLEER. The CDR3 contains 15 residues. Trimming cost V 1 base and J 0 bases, with 10 bases left between them. CDR3 residues: CASSQVWDGSYEQYF. The DNA for the CDR3 is TGCGCCAGCAGCCAAGTATGGGACGGCTCCTACGAGCAGTACTTC.

This rearrangement joins TRBV7-2 to TRBJ1-1, with D tentatively TRBD1 (6 bases). CDR1 and CDR2 from the germline V gene are SGHTA and FQGNSA. The CDR3 consists of 12 residues. V shed 5 bases and J shed 9 bases, with 13 bases lying between them. The CDR3: CASSVGGGKAFF. The CDR3 nucleotides read TGTGCCAGCAGCGTTGGAGGGGGTAAAGCTTTCTTT.

The V gene is TRBV11-2, the J gene TRBJ2-1, with D perhaps matching TRBD1 or TRBD2 (6 bases each). This CDR3 spans 14 amino acids. V was shortened by 8 bases and J by 7 bases, with 18 bases between the two germline ends. CDR1 and CDR2 (germline): SGHAT, FQNNGV. This CDR3 is CASLQIRGRNEQFF. The CDR3 nucleotides are TGTGCCAGCTTGCAGATCCGGGGGCGGAATGAGCAGTTCTTC.

This clonotype was seen ten or more times. The chain carries TRBV7-3 and TRBJ2-3; no clear D. V was trimmed by 1 base and J by 4 bases, leaving 6 bases between them. The CDR3 length is 13 residues. Germline V gene lookup returns CDR1 SGHTA and CDR2 FQGTGA. The CDR3 DNA reads as TGTGCCAGCAGCTTAAGTAATGCAGATACGCAGTATTTT. Protein product: CASSLSNADTQYF.

In its sample, this clonotype was seen a few times. The chain couples TRBV4-2 to TRBJ2-7, with D possibly TRBD2 on 6 matching bases. Germline V lookup: CDR1 LGHNA, CDR2 YNFKEQ. The CDR3 consists of 18 residues. V was pared by 1 base and J by 2 bases, with 21 bases between. CDR3 sequence: CASSQAPGLPPPPYEQYF. In DNA, the CDR3 is TGTGCCAGCAGCCAAGCCCCGGGACTGCCTCCACCACCCTACGAGCAGTACTTC.

This clonotype was seen more than once but under ten times. The chain's CDR3 is CASSGTGSQQYF. The CDR3 nucleotides are TGTGCCAGCAGCGGTACAGGGTCTCAGCAGTACTTC. V usage is TRBV5-5 and J usage is TRBJ2-7, with D tentatively TRBD1 (6 bases). This CDR3 contains 12 residues. Germline assignment: CDR1 SGHKS and CDR2 YYEKEE (reference sequence). The V end was cut by 4 bases, the J end by 8 bases, with 13 bases between.

The chain links TRBV4-3 to TRBJ1-4; D might be TRBD1 (6 bases). Trimming cost V 0 bases and J 8 bases, with 10 bases left between them. CDR1 and CDR2 from the germline V gene are LGHNA and YSLEER. This CDR3 is built from 14 residues. CDR3 sequence reads: CASSQDLTGEKLFF. The CDR3 nucleotides are TGCGCCAGCAGCCAAGACCTCACAGGGGAAAAACTGTTTTTT.

The chain employs TRBV7-2 and TRBJ1-5, with a possible D match to TRBD1 (5 bases). CDR3 length: 15 residues. The ends were cut back, 2 bases at V and 5 bases at J, with 13 bases in the middle. The V gene's germline CDR1 is SGHTA and CDR2 FQGNSA. CDR3 region: CASSLWAGRDQPQHF. For the CDR3, the DNA is TGTGCCAGCAGCTTATGGGCAGGGAGGGATCAGCCCCAGCATTTT.

This clonotype came up a few times. The V call is TRBV6-2 or TRBV6-3, the J call TRBJ2-5, with 7 bases that match TRBD2. Germline V gene lookup returns CDR1 MNHEY and CDR2 SVGEGT. With V trimmed by 4 bases and J by 5 bases, 10 bases remained unmatched. The CDR3 consists of 15 residues. The CDR3, as DNA: TGTGCCAGCAGTTCTCTGAAGCGGGACCTCGAGACCCAGTACTTC. Translated, it gives CASSSLKRDLETQYF.

This clonotype was counted only a few times. The V gene is TRBV28, the J gene TRBJ2-3, with 7 bases fitting TRBD2. This CDR3 comprises 12 residues. CDR1 MDHEN and CDR2 SYDVKM come from the germline V gene. With V trimmed by 4 bases and J by 12 bases, 7 bases remained unmatched. The CDR3 nucleotides read TGTGCCAGCAGTTCTAGGGAGGGGTCACAGTATTTT. Residues: CASSSREGSQYF.

This clonotype was found a few times. The chain has TRBV5-1 and TRBJ2-2; perhaps TRBD2 as D (6 bases). In germline, CDR1 is SGHRS, CDR2 YFSETQ. V lost 1 base and J 7 bases, leaving 11 bases between the germline ends. This CDR3 contains 14 residues. CDR3 DNA: TGCGCCAGCAGCTTGAATTTGGGACTCGGGGAGCTGTTTTTT. This sequence encodes CASSLNLGLGELFF. The variable domain in full, with the rest retrieved from reference TRBV5-1 and TRBJ2-2, is KAGVTQTPRYLIKTRGQQVTLSCSPISGHRSVSWYQQTPGQGLQFLFEYFSETQRNKGNFPGRFSGRQFSNSRSEMNVSTLELGDSALYLCASSLNLGLGELFFGEGSRLTVL.

J is TRBJ2-3 and V is TRBV7-9; D perhaps matches TRBD2 (5 bases). The CDR3 is made up of 17 amino acids. CDR1 is SEHNR and CDR2 is FQNEAQ in the germline V gene (reference sequence). Trimming took 5 bases from V and 1 from J, leaving 19 bases between them. The CDR3 loop is CASSARATLARTDTQYF. The CDR3, as DNA: TGTGCCAGCAGCGCCCGGGCGACGCTAGCCCGCACAGATACGCAGTATTTT. Looking up the rest from reference TRBV7-9 and TRBJ2-3 gives the full variable domain: DTGVSQNPRHKITKRGQNVTFRCDPISEHNRLYWYRQTLGQGPEFLTYFQNEAQLEKSRLLSDRFSAERPKGSFSTLEIQRTEQGDSAMYLCASSARATLARTDTQYFGPGTRLTVL.

The V and J genes are TRBV20-1 and TRBJ2-7; maybe TRBD1 (6 bases). This CDR3 contains 13 residues. Trimming left V 5 bases short and J 4 bases short, with 15 bases between. Germline V gene lookup returns CDR1 DFQATT and CDR2 SNEGSKA (reference sequence). The CDR3 sequence: CSAAGTLFYEQYF. CDR3 nucleotides: TGCAGTGCTGCCGGGACACTGTTTTACGAGCAGTACTTC.

The V gene is TRBV30, the J gene TRBJ2-7; D assignment may be TRBD1 or TRBD2 (5 bases each). V was cut by 5 bases and J by 0 bases, with 17 bases left in between. Germline values: CDR1 GTSNPN, CDR2 SVGIG (reference sequence). The CDR3 has 15 residues. The CDR3 here is CAWLHPRGNSYEQYF. The CDR3 DNA follows: TGTGCCTGGCTCCACCCGAGGGGAAACTCCTACGAGCAGTACTTC.

This clonotype was found a few times. The rearrangement joins TRBV5-5 to TRBJ2-1; D may be TRBD2 (5 bases). This CDR3 has 12 amino acids. Germline V gene sequence: CDR1 SGHKS, CDR2 YYEKEE (reference sequence). The V and J ends lost 4 bases and 15 bases respectively, with 17 bases between them. Here the CDR3 DNA reads TGTGCCAGCAGCCAGGAACTAGATCTGTTGTTCTTC. Encoded protein: CASSQELDLLFF.

The chain carries TRBV5-1 and TRBJ2-5; no firm D call. Germline V gene lookup returns CDR1 SGHRS and CDR2 YFSETQ. Trimming pared 7 bases from V and 6 bases from J, leaving 13 bases between. CDR3 length: 12 amino acids. CDR3 bases: TGCGCCAGCCTCGATGAGGCCCAGACCCAGTACTTC. This sequence encodes CASLDEAQTQYF.

V gene TRBV5-5 combines with J gene TRBJ1-2; perhaps TRBD1 as D (6 bases). Between the trimmed V and J ends, which lost 2 bases and 6 bases, there was a span of 14 bases. This CDR3 is 14 amino acids long. Germline-derived CDR1 and CDR2 are SGHKS and YYEKEE (reference sequence). The CDR3 is CASSFTTGQNGYTF. The CDR3 DNA is TGTGCCAGCAGCTTCACGACGGGACAAAATGGCTACACCTTC.

The chain combines TRBV7-8 with TRBJ2-3; tentative D call: TRBD2 (6 bases). V lost 6 bases and J lost 5, with 12 bases in between. CDR3 length: 13 amino acids. Germline CDR1 SGHVS, CDR2 FQNEAQ. The DNA for the CDR3 is TGTGCCAGCAGACTACTAGCCGTAGATACGCAGTATTTT. Protein: CASRLLAVDTQYF.